The rows below give T cell receptor beta chains drawn from one sample of a study of T cell repertoires in cytomegalovirus infection. No cognate antigen is known for these TCRs. TCRdb re-called the reads through MiXCR, storing one row per CDR3 protein. This table holds 300,000 to 400,000 distinct CDR3 sequences, 25% to 35% found once. The sample here was cultured PBMCs, taken from culture after CMV antigen stimulation. These TCRs come from a human donor in good health (CMV status not recorded). Some clones in this sample may be carry-over from other donors' samples. Both conserved end residues are part of each CDR3. A D gene is named only where the DNA matches it firmly. Size tells how often a clone was seen (once, few, many) or the class of an expanded clone, and some rows leave it out.

few | TRBD2 | TRBJ2-7 | TRBV7-2 | CASGRALYEQYF | TGTGCCAGCGGGAGGGCCCTGTACGAGCAGTACTTC
few | NA | TRBJ1-1 | TRBV10-3 | CAISGTDRNTEAFF | TGTGCCATCAGTGGGACAGACAGGAACACTGAAGCTTTCTTT
NA | TRBD1 | TRBJ1-6 | TRBV11-2 | CASGPGQYNSPLHF | TGTGCCAGCGGACCGGGACAGTATAATTCACCCCTCCACTTT
NA | NA | TRBJ1-4 | TRBV30 | CAWSPLGGHNEKLFF | TGTGCCTGGAGTCCACTAGGCGGACACAATGAAAAACTGTTTTTT
NA | NA | TRBJ2-2 | TRBV3-1 | CASSQGSSTGTGELFF | TGTGCCAGCAGCCAGGGATCGTCCACAGGGACCGGGGAGCTGTTTTTT
NA | TRBD1 | TRBJ2-1 | TRBV6-4 | CASSPGQGARDEQFF | TGTGCCAGCTCCCCGGGACAGGGGGCTAGGGATGAGCAGTTCTTC
few | TRBD1 | TRBJ1-1 | TRBV19 | CASSARQGARNTEAFF | TGTGCCAGTAGTGCCCGACAGGGGGCAAGGAACACTGAAGCTTTCTTT
NA | NA | TRBJ2-3 | TRBV20-1 | CSARVLVGDTQYF | TGCAGTGCTAGAGTGCTAGTCGGGGATACGCAGTATTTT
NA | NA | TRBJ1-5 | TRBV4-2 | CASSQAQSNQPQHF | TGTGCCAGCAGCCAAGCACAGTCCAATCAGCCCCAGCATTTT
NA | NA | TRBJ2-2 | TRBV12-3/TRBV12-4 | CASWASANTGELFF | TGTGCCAGCTGGGCTAGCGCGAACACCGGGGAGCTGTTTTTT
few | NA | TRBJ1-5 | TRBV27 | CASSLLPGLGTGNQPQHF | TGTGCCAGCAGTTTATTGCCAGGGTTGGGTACGGGCAATCAGCCCCAGCATTTT
NA | NA | TRBJ2-5 | TRBV15 | CATSRGVQQETQYF | TGTGCCACCAGCAGGGGGGTTCAACAAGAGACCCAGTACTTC
NA | NA | TRBJ2-1 | TRBV6-6 | CASASTILFNEQFF | TGTGCCAGCGCCTCGACTATCCTCTTCAATGAGCAGTTCTTC
NA | NA | TRBJ1-1 | TRBV5-6 | CASSINQGNTEAFF | TGTGCCAGCAGCATAAATCAGGGGAACACTGAAGCTTTCTTT
NA | NA | TRBJ1-1 | TRBV4-2 | CASSQPGRGKDTEAFF | TGTGCCAGCAGCCAACCGGGCAGGGGTAAGGACACTGAAGCTTTCTTT
NA | NA | TRBJ2-7 | TRBV5-1 | CASSGTPSYEQYF | TGCGCCAGCAGTGGGACACCATCCTACGAGCAGTACTTC
few | NA | TRBJ2-7 | TRBV6-1 | CASSLDRRGLEQYF | TGTGCCAGCAGTCTTGACCGTAGGGGCCTCGAGCAGTACTTC
NA | NA | TRBJ2-2 | TRBV11-1 | CASSSADGTGELFF | TGTGCCAGCAGCTCCGCCGACGGCACCGGGGAGCTGTTTTTT
many | TRBD1 | TRBJ1-2 | TRBV7-2 | CASSSVGGNYGYTF | TGTGCCAGCAGCTCCGTAGGGGGCAACTATGGCTACACCTTC
NA | NA | TRBJ2-1 | TRBV30 | CAWTRDLSSYNEQFF | TGTGCCTGGACCCGGGATCTGAGCTCCTACAATGAGCAGTTCTTC
NA | TRBD2 | TRBJ2-3 | TRBV11-2 | CASSLWEGPTDTQYF | TGTGCCAGCAGCTTGTGGGAGGGCCCCACAGATACGCAGTATTTT
NA | TRBD1 | TRBJ1-2 | TRBV20-1 | CSATLLGQAFYGYTF | TGCAGTGCTACGCTTCTGGGACAGGCATTTTATGGCTACACCTTC
NA | NA | TRBJ1-3 | TRBV27 | CASSQNPGNTIYF | TGTGCCAGCAGTCAAAACCCTGGAAACACCATATATTTT
few | TRBD1 | TRBJ1-1 | TRBV5-1 | CASSGTRGSFF | TGCGCCAGCAGCGGAACCAGGGGGTCTTTCTTT
NA | NA | TRBJ1-5 | TRBV10-3 | CAISEREGNQPQHF | TGTGCCATCAGTGAAAGGGAGGGCAATCAGCCCCAGCATTTT
NA | NA | TRBJ2-3 | TRBV12-3/TRBV12-4 | CASSPPGGYTDTQYF | TGTGCCAGCAGTCCCCCCGGAGGGTACACAGATACGCAGTATTTT